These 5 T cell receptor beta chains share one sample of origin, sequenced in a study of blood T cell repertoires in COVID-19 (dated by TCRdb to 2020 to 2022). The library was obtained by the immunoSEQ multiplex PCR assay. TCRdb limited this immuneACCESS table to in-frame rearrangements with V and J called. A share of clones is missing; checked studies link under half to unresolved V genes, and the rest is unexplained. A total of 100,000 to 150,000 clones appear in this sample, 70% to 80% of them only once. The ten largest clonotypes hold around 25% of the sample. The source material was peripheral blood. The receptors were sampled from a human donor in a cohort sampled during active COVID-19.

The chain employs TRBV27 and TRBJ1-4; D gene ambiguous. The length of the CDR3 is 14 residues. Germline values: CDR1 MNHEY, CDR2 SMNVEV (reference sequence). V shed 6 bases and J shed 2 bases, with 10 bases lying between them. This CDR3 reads CASRRFGTNEKLFF. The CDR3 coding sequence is TGTGCCAGCAGACGTTTCGGTACTAATGAAAAACTGTTTTTT.

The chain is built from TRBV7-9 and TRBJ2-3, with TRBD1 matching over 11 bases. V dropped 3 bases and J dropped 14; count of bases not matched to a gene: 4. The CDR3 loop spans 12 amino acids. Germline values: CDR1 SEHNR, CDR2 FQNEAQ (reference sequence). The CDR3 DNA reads TGTGCCAGCAGCTTGGACAGGGGGCCAGGGTATTTT. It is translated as CASSLDRGPGYF.

For the CDR3, the DNA is TGTGCCAGCAGTTTTAACAGGGGACGTGGCTACACCTTC. Amino acids: CASSFNRGRGYTF. The V gene is TRBV28, the J gene TRBJ1-2; 7 positions agree with TRBD1. Germline trimming cut 3 bases from V and 7 bases from J; bases unmatched to any gene: 5. This CDR3 is built from 13 residues. Germline CDR1 MDHEN, CDR2 SYDVKM.

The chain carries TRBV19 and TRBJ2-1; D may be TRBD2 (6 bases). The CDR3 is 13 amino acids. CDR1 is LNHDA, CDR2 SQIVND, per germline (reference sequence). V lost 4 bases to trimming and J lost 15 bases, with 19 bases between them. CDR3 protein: CASSTPDGGFVFF. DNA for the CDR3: TGTGCCAGTAGTACCCCTGACGGGGGTTTCGTGTTCTTC.

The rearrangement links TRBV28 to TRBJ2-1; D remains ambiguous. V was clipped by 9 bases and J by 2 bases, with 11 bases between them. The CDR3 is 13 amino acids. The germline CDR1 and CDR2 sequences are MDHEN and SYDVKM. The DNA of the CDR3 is TGTGCCAGTATTCCCCTTACCTACAATGAGCAGTTCTTC. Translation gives CASIPLTYNEQFF.